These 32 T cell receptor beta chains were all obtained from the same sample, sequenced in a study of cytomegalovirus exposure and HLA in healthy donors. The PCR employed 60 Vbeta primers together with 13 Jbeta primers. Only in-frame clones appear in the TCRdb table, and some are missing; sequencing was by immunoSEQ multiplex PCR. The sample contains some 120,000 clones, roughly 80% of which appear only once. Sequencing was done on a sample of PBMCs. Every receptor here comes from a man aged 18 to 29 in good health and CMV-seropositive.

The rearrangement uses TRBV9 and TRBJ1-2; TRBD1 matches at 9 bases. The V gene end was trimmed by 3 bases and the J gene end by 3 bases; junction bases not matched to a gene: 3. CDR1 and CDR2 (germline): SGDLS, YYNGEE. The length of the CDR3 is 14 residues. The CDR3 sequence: CASSARTGDYGYTF. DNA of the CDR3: TGTGCCAGCAGCGCCAGGACAGGGGACTATGGCTACACCTTC.

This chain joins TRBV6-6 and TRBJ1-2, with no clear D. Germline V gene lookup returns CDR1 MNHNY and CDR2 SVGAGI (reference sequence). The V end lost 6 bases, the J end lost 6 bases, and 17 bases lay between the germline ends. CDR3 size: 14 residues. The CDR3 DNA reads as TGTGCCAGCAGCCCAATCGTAGGAGGCCATGGCTACACCTTC. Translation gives CASSPIVGGHGYTF.

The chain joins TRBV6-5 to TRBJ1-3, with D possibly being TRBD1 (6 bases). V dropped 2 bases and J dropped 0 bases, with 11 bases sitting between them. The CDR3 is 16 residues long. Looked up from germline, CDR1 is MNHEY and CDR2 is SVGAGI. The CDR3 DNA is TGTGCCAGCAGTTACGCGACAGGATTCTCTGGAAACACCATATATTTT. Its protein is CASSYATGFSGNTIYF.

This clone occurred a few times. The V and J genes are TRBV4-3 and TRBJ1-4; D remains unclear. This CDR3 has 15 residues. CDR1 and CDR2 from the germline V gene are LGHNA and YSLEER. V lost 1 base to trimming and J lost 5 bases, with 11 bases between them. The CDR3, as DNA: TGCGCCAGCAGCCAAGGTTCCCAGATAAATGAAAAACTGTTTTTT. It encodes CASSQGSQINEKLFF.

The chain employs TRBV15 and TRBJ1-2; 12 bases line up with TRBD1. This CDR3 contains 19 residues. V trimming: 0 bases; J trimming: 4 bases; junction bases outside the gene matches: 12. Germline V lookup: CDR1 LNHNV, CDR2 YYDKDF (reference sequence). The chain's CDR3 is CATSRDLRGTGGAGYGYTF. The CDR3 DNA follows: TGTGCCACCAGCAGAGATCTACGTGGGACAGGGGGCGCAGGCTATGGCTACACCTTC.

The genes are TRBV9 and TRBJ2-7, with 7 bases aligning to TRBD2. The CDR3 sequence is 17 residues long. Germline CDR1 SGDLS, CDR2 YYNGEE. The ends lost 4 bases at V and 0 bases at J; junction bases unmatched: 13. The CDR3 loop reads CASSPTGWGGSSYEQYF. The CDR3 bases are TGTGCCAGCAGCCCAACCGGTTGGGGGGGGAGCTCCTACGAGCAGTACTTC.

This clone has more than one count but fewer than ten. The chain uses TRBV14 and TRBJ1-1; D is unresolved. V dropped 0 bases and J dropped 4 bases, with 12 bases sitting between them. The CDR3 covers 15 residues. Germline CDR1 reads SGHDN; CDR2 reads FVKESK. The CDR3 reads CASSQESGFSTEAFF. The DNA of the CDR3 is TGTGCCAGCAGCCAAGAATCAGGATTCAGCACTGAAGCTTTCTTT.

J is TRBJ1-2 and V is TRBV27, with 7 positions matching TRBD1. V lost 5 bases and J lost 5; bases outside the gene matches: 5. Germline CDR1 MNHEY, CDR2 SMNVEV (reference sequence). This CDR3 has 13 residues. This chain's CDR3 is CASSPGDSYGYTF. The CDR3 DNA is TGTGCCAGCAGTCCAGGGGACAGTTATGGCTACACCTTC.

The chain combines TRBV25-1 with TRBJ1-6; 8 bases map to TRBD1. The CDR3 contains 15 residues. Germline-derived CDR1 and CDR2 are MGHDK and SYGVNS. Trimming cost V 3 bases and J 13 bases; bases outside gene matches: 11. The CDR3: CASSELDRVVGPLHF. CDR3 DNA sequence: TGTGCCAGCAGTGAGCTGGACAGGGTGGTCGGGCCCCTCCACTTT. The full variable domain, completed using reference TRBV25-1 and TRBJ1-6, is EADIYQTPRYLVIGTGKKITLECSQTMGHDKMYWYQQDPGMELHLIHYSYGVNSTEKGDLSSESTVSRIRTEHFPLTLESARPSHTSQYLCASSELDRVVGPLHFGNGTRLTVT.

Here the CDR3 DNA reads TGTGCCAGCATTAAGACTAGCGGGACTCACAATGAGCAGTTCTTC. Translating it yields CASIKTSGTHNEQFF. The J gene is TRBJ2-1, the V gene TRBV2, with TRBD2 matching 11 bases. The germline gives CDR1 SNHLY, CDR2 FYNNEI. The CDR3 spans 15 residues. J gave up 5 bases and V 7 bases, and 7 bases lay outside the gene matches.

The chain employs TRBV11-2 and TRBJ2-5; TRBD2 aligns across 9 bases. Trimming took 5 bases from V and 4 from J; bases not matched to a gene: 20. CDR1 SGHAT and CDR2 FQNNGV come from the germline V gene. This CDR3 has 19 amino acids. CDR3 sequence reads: CASSPLGASGKDKVETQYF. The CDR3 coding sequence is TGTGCCAGCAGCCCACTAGGGGCTAGCGGGAAAGACAAAGTAGAGACCCAGTACTTC.

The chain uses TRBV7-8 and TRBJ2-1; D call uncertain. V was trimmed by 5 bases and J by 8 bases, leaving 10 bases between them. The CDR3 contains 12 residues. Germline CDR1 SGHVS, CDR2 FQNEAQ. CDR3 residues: CASSPSRHEQFF. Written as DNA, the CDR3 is TGTGCCAGCAGCCCTAGTAGGCATGAGCAGTTCTTC.

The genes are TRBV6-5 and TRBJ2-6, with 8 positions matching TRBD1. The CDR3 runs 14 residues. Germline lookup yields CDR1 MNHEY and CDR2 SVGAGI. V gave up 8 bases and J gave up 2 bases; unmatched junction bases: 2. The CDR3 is CASWTGTGANVLTF. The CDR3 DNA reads TGTGCCAGCTGGACAGGGACTGGGGCCAACGTCCTGACTTTC.

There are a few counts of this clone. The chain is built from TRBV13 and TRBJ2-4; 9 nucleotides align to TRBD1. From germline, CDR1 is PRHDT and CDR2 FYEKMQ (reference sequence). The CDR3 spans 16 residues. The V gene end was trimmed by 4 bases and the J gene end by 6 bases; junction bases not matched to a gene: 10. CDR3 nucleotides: TGTGCCAGCAGCTCCGGACAGGGGCAGGGTATAAACATTCAGTACTTC. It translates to CASSSGQGQGINIQYF.

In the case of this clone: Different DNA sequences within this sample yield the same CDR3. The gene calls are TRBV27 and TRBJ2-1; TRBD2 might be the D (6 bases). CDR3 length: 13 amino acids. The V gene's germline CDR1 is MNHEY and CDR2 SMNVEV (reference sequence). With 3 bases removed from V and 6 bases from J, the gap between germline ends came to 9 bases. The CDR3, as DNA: TGTGCCAGCAGTTTGGCGGGGTTCAATGAGCAGTTCTTC. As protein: CASSLAGFNEQFF.

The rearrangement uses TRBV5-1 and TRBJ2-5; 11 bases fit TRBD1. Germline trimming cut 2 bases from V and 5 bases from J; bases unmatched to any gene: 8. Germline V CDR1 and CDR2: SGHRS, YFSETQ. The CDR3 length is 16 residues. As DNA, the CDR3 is TGCGCCAGCAGCTTCAACCGGGACAGGGGGAAGGAGACCCAGTACTTC. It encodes CASSFNRDRGKETQYF.

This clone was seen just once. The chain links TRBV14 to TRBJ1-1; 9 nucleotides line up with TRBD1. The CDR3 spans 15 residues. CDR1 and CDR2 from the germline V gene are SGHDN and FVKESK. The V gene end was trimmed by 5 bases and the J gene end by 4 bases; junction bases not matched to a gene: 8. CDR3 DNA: TGTGCCAGCAGCGACAGACAGGGACAGGGCACTGAAGCTTTCTTT. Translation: CASSDRQGQGTEAFF.

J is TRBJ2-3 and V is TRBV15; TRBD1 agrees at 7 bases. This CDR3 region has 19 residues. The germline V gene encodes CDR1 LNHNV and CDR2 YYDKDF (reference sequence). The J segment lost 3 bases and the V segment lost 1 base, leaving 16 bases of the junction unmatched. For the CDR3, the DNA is TGTGCCACCAGCAGAGGCTTCGCTGTGGCAGGGGGTGCGACAGATACGCAGTATTTT. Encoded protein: CATSRGFAVAGGATDTQYF.

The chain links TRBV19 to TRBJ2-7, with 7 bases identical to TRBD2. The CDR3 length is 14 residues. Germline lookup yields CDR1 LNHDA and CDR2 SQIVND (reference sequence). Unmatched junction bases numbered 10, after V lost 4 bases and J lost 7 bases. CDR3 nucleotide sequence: TGTGCCAGTAGTAAGTGGGGCGGGAGAATGGAGCAGTACTTC. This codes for CASSKWGGRMEQYF.

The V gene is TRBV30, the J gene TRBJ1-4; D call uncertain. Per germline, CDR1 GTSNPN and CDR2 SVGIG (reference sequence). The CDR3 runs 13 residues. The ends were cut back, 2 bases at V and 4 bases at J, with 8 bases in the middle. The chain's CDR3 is CAWSPGNNEKLFF. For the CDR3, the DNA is TGTGCCTGGAGTCCGGGGAATAATGAAAAACTGTTTTTT.

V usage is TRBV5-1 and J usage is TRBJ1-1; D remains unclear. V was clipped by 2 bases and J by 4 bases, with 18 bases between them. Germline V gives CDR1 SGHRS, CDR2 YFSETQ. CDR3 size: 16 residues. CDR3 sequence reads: CASSFGKNLEATEAFF. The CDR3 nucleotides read TGCGCCAGCAGCTTTGGGAAAAACCTGGAGGCCACTGAAGCTTTCTTT. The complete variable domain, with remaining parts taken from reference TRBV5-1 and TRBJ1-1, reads KAGVTQTPRYLIKTRGQQVTLSCSPISGHRSVSWYQQTPGQGLQFLFEYFSETQRNKGNFPGRFSGRQFSNSRSEMNVSTLELGDSALYLCASSFGKNLEATEAFFGQGTRLTVV.

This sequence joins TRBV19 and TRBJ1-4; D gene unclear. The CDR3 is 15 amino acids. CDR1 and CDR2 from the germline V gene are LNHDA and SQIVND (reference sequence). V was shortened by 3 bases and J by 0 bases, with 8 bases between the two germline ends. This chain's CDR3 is CASSIFSATNEKLFF. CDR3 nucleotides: TGTGCCAGTAGTATCTTTAGTGCAACTAATGAAAAACTGTTTTTT.

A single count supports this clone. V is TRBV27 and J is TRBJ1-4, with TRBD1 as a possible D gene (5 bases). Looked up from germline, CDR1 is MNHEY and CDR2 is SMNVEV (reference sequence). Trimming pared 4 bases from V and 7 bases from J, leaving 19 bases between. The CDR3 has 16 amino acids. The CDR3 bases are TGTGCCAGCAGTTCATTCGGCGTCCGCGGGGGTGAAAAACTGTTTTTT. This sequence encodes CASSSFGVRGGEKLFF.

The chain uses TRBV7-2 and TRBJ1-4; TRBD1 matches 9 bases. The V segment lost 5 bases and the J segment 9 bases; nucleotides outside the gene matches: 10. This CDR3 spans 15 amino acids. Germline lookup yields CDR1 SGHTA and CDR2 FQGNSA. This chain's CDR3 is CASSQQGAIFQKLFF. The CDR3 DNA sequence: TGTGCCAGCAGCCAACAGGGGGCCATCTTCCAAAAACTGTTTTTT. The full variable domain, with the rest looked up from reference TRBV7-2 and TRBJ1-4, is GAGVSQSPSNKVTEKGKDVELRCDPISGHTALYWYRQSLGQGLEFLIYFQGNSAPDKSGLPSDRFSAERTGGSVSTLTIQRTQQEDSAVYLCASSQQGAIFQKLFFGSGTQLSVL.

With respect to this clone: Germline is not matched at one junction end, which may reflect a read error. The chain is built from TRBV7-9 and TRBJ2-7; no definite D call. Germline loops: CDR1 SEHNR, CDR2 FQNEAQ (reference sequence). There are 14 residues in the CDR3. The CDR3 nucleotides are TGTGCCAGCAGCTTAGGTGTACAGACCTACGGGCAGTACTTC. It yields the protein CASSLGVQTYGQYF.

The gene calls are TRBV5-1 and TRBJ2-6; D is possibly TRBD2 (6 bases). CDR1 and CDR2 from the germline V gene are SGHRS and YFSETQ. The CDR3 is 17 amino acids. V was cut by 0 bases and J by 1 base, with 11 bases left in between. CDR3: CASSLGLGISGANVLTF. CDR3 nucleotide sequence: TGCGCCAGCAGCTTGGGACTAGGAATATCTGGGGCCAACGTCCTGACTTTC.

The CDR3 nucleotides read TGTGCCAGCAGTGGGGCCGGGACAGGGGGCAATGAGCAGTTCTTC. Translating it yields CASSGAGTGGNEQFF. This chain uses TRBV6-1 with TRBJ2-1, with 11 positions matching TRBD1. Germline V gene data show CDR1 as MNHNS and CDR2 as SASEGT. This CDR3 spans 15 amino acids. With 4 bases clipped from V and 6 bases from J, the junction kept 5 bases outside the gene matches.

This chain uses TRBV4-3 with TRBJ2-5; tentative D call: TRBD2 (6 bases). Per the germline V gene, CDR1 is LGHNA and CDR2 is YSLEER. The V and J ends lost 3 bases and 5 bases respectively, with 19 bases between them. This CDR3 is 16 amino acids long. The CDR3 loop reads CASSQRRVRLWETQYF. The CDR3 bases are TGCGCCAGCAGCCAGAGGAGGGTAAGGCTGTGGGAGACCCAGTACTTC.

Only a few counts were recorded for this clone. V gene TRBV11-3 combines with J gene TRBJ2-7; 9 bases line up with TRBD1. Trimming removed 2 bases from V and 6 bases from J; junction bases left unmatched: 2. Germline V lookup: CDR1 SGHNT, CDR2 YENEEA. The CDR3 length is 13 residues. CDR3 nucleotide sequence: TGTGCCAGCAGCTTAACAGGGGGCAGCGAGCAGTACTTC. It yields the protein CASSLTGGSEQYF.

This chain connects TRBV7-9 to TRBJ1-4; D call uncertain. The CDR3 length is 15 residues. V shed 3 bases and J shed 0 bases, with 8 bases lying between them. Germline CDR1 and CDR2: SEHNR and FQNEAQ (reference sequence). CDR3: CASSLEGATNEKLFF. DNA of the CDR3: TGTGCCAGCAGCTTGGAGGGTGCAACTAATGAAAAACTGTTTTTT.

CDR3 in DNA: TGTGCCAGCAGGACAGGGGGCGGAAACACCATATATTTT. This codes for CASRTGGGNTIYF. This chain links TRBV7-9 with TRBJ1-3; 10 bases are shared with TRBD1. The trim removed 6 bases at V and 4 bases at J, leaving 0 bases unmatched. CDR1 and CDR2 (germline): SEHNR, FQNEAQ (reference sequence). The CDR3 loop spans 13 amino acids.

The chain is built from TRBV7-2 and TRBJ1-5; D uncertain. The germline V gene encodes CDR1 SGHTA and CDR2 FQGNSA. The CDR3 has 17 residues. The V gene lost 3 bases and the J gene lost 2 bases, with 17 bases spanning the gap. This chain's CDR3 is CASSFLIGWEGNQPQHF. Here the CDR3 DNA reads TGTGCCAGCAGCTTCCTTATAGGCTGGGAGGGCAATCAGCCCCAGCATTTT.